This TCR beta chain stems from a study of cytomegalovirus exposure and HLA in healthy donors. Study-level information: An earlier analysis found some 100 million unique TCR beta sequences from 150 million to 200 million T cells.

Concerning this clone: What it recognizes is unknown.

Primers for the PCR totalled 60 Vbeta and 13 Jbeta. Sequenced by immunoSEQ multiplex PCR; TCRdb stores in-frame clones only, minus some. The sample has 100,000 to 130,000 clones; around 73% are singletons. General study findings and limits: Accurate HLA-A and HLA-B prediction from TCR beta sequences was reported for most subjects. Highly shared sequence variants in one cluster were likely a sequencing artifact.

Trimming shortened V by 6 bases and J by 10 bases, and 24 bases separated the two germline ends. This CDR3 is 15 amino acids long. Germline V CDR1 and CDR2: SGHVS, FQNEAQ. The receptor's source is a man in his thirties or forties in good health and CMV-seronegative. Sequencing input: PBMCs. This chain links TRBV7-8 with TRBJ1-2; D might be TRBD1 (6 bases). CDR3 in DNA: TGTGCCAGCAGTAGATCAGGGAGGGGGTTTGGAGTCTACACCTTC. This sequence encodes CASSRSGRGFGVYTF.